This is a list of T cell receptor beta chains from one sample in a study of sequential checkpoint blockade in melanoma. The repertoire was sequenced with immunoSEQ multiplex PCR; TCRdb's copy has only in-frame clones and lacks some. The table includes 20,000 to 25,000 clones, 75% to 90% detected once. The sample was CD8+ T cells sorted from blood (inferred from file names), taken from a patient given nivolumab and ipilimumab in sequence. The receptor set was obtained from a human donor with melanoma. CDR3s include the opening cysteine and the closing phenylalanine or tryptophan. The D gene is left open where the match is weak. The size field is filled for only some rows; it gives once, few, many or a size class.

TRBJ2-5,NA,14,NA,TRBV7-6,TGTGCCAGCAGCTTAGCCGGGTCCCAGGAGACCCAGTACTTC,CASSLAGSQETQYF
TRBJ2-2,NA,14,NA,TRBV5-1,TGCGCCAGCAGCGTCGGGACTCTTGCTCCCCGGCTGTTTTTT,CASSVGTLAPRLFF
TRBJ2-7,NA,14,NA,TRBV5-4,TGTGCCAGCAGCTTGGATAGGGGACTCTACGAGCAGTACTTC,CASSLDRGLYEQYF
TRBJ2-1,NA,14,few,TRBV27,TGTGCCAGCACGGGACATAGCTCCTACAATGAGCAGTTCTTC,CASTGHSSYNEQFF
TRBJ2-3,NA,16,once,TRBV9,TGTGCCAGCAGCGTAGATAGCGGCTTTAAGACGGATACGCAGTATTTT,CASSVDSGFKTDTQYF
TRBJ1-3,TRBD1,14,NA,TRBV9,TGTGCCAGCAGCGTGGGACAGGGGAGAAACACCATATATTTT,CASSVGQGRNTIYF
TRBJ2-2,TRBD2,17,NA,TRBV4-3,TGCGCCAGCAGCCAAGAAAGTGGGAGGGCCAGGGCCGGGGAGCTGTTTTTT,CASSQESGRARAGELFF
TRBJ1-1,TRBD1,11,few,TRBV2,TGTGCCAGCAGGGACAGGGGTGAAGCTTTCTTT,CASRDRGEAFF
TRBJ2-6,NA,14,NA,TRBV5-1,TGCGCCAGCAACAGGTTCTCTGGGGCCAACGTCCTGACTTTC,CASNRFSGANVLTF
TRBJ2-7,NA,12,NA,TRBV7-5,TGTGCCAGAAGCGCGACAGGGGAAGAGCAGTACTTC,CARSATGEEQYF
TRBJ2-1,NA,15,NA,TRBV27,TGTGCCAGCAGACCAAATAGGGGGATCTACAATGAGCAGTTCTTC,CASRPNRGIYNEQFF
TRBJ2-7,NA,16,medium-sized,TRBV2,TGTGCCAGCAGTGGGACTTTCGGGGGACAGACCTACGAGCAGTACTTC,CASSGTFGGQTYEQYF
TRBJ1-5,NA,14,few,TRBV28,TGTGCCAGCAGTTTTACAGGGTACAATCAGCCCCAGCATTTT,CASSFTGYNQPQHF
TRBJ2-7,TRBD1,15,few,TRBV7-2,TGTGCCAGCACCATTGCGGACAGGGAGGTCTACGAGCAGTACTTC,CASTIADREVYEQYF